The 17 T cell receptor beta chains reported below all come from one sample, sequenced in a study of blood T cell repertoires in COVID-19. The data were produced by immunoSEQ multiplex PCR, yet TCRdb's version contains in-frame clones alone and is incomplete. Of some 120,000 clones listed, roughly four fifths were seen once; the top ten hold roughly 10%. The sample consisted of peripheral blood. Receptors were obtained from a human donor in a cohort sampled during active COVID-19.

This clone has a handful of counts. This rearrangement joins TRBV6-5 to TRBJ1-5; TRBD1 aligns across 7 bases. Germline V gene lookup returns CDR1 MNHEY and CDR2 SVGAGI. The CDR3 contains 12 residues. The J segment lost 6 bases and the V segment lost 6 bases, leaving 2 bases of the junction unmatched. CDR3 sequence: CASRTGSQPQHF. CDR3 DNA: TGTGCCAGCAGGACAGGGAGTCAGCCCCAGCATTTT.

The chain combines TRBV10-3 with TRBJ2-7; 12 bases align to TRBD2. The germline CDR1 and CDR2 sequences are ENHRY and SYGVKD. There are 15 residues in the CDR3. The V segment lost 8 bases and the J segment 4 bases; nucleotides outside the gene matches: 9. The CDR3 nucleotides are TGTGCCATCTCTAGCGGGGGGGCTCCTCCTTACGAGCAGTACTTC. It codes for CAISSGGAPPYEQYF.

Only a few counts were recorded for this clone. The CDR3 DNA is TGCGCCAGCAGCTTGAGGATCGGGGGAGATTCACCCCTCCACTTT. It specifies CASSLRIGGDSPLHF. V gene TRBV5-1 combines with J gene TRBJ1-6; D perhaps matches TRBD1 (5 bases). Trimming stripped 1 base from V and 8 bases from J, with 13 bases between. There are 15 residues in the CDR3. The V gene's germline CDR1 is SGHRS and CDR2 YFSETQ.

The V call is TRBV30, the J call TRBJ2-7; D is perhaps TRBD2 (6 bases). CDR3 length equals 13 residues. Per the germline V gene, CDR1 is GTSNPN and CDR2 is SVGIG (reference sequence). The germline V and J ends were trimmed by 3 bases and 5 bases, with 14 bases remaining between them. CDR3 sequence: CAWRAPGVDEQYF. CDR3 nucleotides: TGTGCCTGGAGAGCGCCGGGGGTGGACGAGCAGTACTTC. Drawing the rest from reference TRBV30 and TRBJ2-7, the complete variable domain is SQTIHQWPATLVQPVGSPLSLECTVEGTSNPNLYWYRQAAGRGLQLLFYSVGIGQISSEVPQNLSASRPQDRQFILSSKKLLLSDSGFYLCAWRAPGVDEQYFGPGTRLTVT.

J is TRBJ2-5 and V is TRBV25-1, with D possibly being TRBD2 (5 bases). Germline CDR1 is MGHDK and CDR2 is SYGVNS. The CDR3 is 15 residues long. The V and J ends lost 2 bases and 4 bases respectively, with 14 bases between them. In nucleotides, the CDR3 is TGTGCCAGCAGTGAAGAGGGCGCGAGGGTAGAGACCCAGTACTTC. This codes for CASSEEGARVETQYF.

This clone was seen only once. The chain recombines TRBV28 with TRBJ2-7; 9 positions match TRBD2. The germline gives CDR1 MDHEN, CDR2 SYDVKM. The CDR3 consists of 13 residues. V lost 8 bases and J lost 3; bases outside the gene matches: 5. The CDR3 sequence is CASFSGGLYEQYF. The DNA for the CDR3 is TGTGCCAGCTTTAGCGGGGGACTCTACGAGCAGTACTTC.

J is TRBJ1-2 and V is TRBV10-3, with a tentative D call TRBD1 (5 bases). V shed 2 bases and J shed 5 bases, with 12 bases lying between them. This CDR3 spans 14 amino acids. The germline gives CDR1 ENHRY, CDR2 SYGVKD. CDR3 sequence (DNA): TGTGCCATCAGTGAGCAGGGATCAAATTATGGCTACACCTTC. Its protein product is CAISEQGSNYGYTF.

CDR3 nucleotide sequence: TGTGCCAGCTCACCACCGAGGGGGAGTACTGAAGCTTTCTTT. This encodes CASSPPRGSTEAFF. The chain is built from TRBV18 and TRBJ1-1; D is possibly TRBD1 (6 bases). Germline lookup yields CDR1 KGHSH and CDR2 LQKENI. Trimming took 0 bases from V and 5 from J, leaving 10 bases between them. This CDR3 region has 14 residues.

This clone came up once. The gene calls are TRBV6-6 and TRBJ1-2; tentatively, D is TRBD1 (5 bases). The V and J ends lost 7 bases and 8 bases respectively, with 20 bases between them. This CDR3 comprises 14 residues. Germline values: CDR1 MNHNY, CDR2 SVGAGI (reference sequence). The CDR3 spells CASIRGGSEAGYTF. The CDR3 DNA reads TGTGCCAGCATCCGGGGGGGATCAGAAGCGGGCTACACCTTC.

The J gene is TRBJ2-7, the V gene TRBV5-1; 9 bases match TRBD1. This CDR3 contains 14 residues. Germline assignment: CDR1 SGHRS and CDR2 YFSETQ. The V and J ends lost 7 bases and 2 bases, in that order; junction bases with no gene match: 7. CDR3 nucleotides: TGCGCCAGCGCCGAGACAGGGGGGCCCTACGAGCAGTACTTC. This sequence encodes CASAETGGPYEQYF.

The rearrangement joins TRBV5-6 to TRBJ1-1; D is undetermined. This CDR3 is 14 amino acids long. The V gene's germline CDR1 is SGHDT and CDR2 YYEEEE. The V gene lost 0 bases and the J gene lost 3 bases, with 9 bases spanning the gap. The CDR3 DNA sequence: TGTGCCAGCAGCTTGGAGGTGGAGGACACTGAAGCTTTCTTT. It is translated as CASSLEVEDTEAFF.

This rearrangement joins TRBV2 to TRBJ1-5, with 8 positions matching TRBD1. The CDR3 runs 16 residues. The V segment lost 1 base and the J segment 5 bases; nucleotides outside the gene matches: 7. The germline V gene encodes CDR1 SNHLY and CDR2 FYNNEI. In nucleotides, the CDR3 is TGTGCCAGCAGTGAAGAGAGGGCCAGGGGGCATCAGCCCCAGCATTTT. Translation gives CASSEERARGHQPQHF. Variable domain in full (rest from reference TRBV2 and TRBJ1-5): EPEVTQTPSHQVTQMGQEVILRCVPISNHLYFYWYRQILGQKVEFLVSFYNNEISEKSEIFDDQFSVERPDGSNFTLKIRSTKLEDSAMYFCASSEERARGHQPQHFGDGTRLSIL.

J is TRBJ2-4 and V is TRBV30, with a weak D call TRBD2 (5 bases). The V gene's germline CDR1 is GTSNPN and CDR2 SVGIG (reference sequence). The CDR3 is 14 residues long. V lost 0 bases to trimming and J lost 8 bases, with 14 bases between them. The CDR3 reads CAWSVFGQEDIQYF. CDR3 sequence (DNA): TGTGCCTGGAGTGTATTTGGCCAGGAGGACATTCAGTACTTC.

The rearrangement links TRBV29-1 to TRBJ2-2, with TRBD1 identical over 9 bases. There are 15 residues in the CDR3. Losses at the gene ends were 6 bases for V and 0 bases for J; bases not matched to a gene: 5. Germline values: CDR1 SQVTM, CDR2 ANQGSEA. The CDR3 bases are TGCAGCGTATCGGGGGACAGGGCGAACACCGGGGAGCTGTTTTTT. Its protein product is CSVSGDRANTGELFF.

The V and J genes are TRBV19 and TRBJ1-2, with 8 bases identical to TRBD1. Looked up from germline, CDR1 is LNHDA and CDR2 is SQIVND (reference sequence). The J segment lost 4 bases and the V segment lost 4 bases, leaving 2 bases of the junction unmatched. This CDR3 has 13 residues. CDR3 protein: CASSRDRIYGYTF. In DNA, the CDR3 is TGTGCCAGTAGTAGGGACAGGATCTATGGCTACACCTTC.

The chain couples TRBV11-2 to TRBJ2-6; the D gene is possibly TRBD2 (7 bases). The CDR3 spans 18 residues. Germline-derived CDR1 and CDR2 are SGHAT and FQNNGV. Trimming cost V 5 bases and J 3 bases, with 20 bases left between them. The CDR3 DNA reads as TGTGCCAGCAGCCTTCAGGGGAGGGTAGCTGGTGGGGCCAACGTCCTGACTTTC. Encoded protein: CASSLQGRVAGGANVLTF.

The chain carries TRBV3-1 (or the pseudogene TRBV3-2) and TRBJ1-5, with 8 bases that match TRBD1. Germline CDR1 reads LGHDT; CDR2 reads YNNKEL (reference sequence). Unmatched junction bases numbered 12, after V lost 5 bases and J lost 6 bases. This CDR3 region has 16 residues. The CDR3, as DNA: TGTGCCAGCAGCTCCCGGACAGGGAGGGAGGCTCAGCCCCAGCATTTT. This sequence encodes CASSSRTGREAQPQHF.